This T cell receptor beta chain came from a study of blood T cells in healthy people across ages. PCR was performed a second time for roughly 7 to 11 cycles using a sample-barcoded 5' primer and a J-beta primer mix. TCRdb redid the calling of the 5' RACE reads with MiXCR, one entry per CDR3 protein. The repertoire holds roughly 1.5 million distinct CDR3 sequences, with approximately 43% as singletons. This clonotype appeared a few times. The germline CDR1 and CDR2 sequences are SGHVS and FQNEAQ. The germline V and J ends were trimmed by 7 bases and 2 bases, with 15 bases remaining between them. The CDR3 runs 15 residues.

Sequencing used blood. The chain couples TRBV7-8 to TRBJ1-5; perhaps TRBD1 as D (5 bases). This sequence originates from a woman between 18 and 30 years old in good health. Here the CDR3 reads CASTEGGTGNQPQHF. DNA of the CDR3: TGTGCCAGCACCGAGGGAGGGACCGGCAATCAGCCCCAGCATTTT.